Listed here are 27 T cell receptor beta chains from one sample, sequenced in a study of blood T cells in healthy people across ages. Primed by a sample-barcoded 5' primer and a J-beta primer mix, a second PCR proceeded for about 6 to 11 cycles. TCRdb processed the 5' RACE reads anew with MiXCR; each CDR3 protein has one entry. Altogether about 680,000 distinct CDR3 sequences are present, around half being singletons, with the ten largest covering roughly a third. The source material was blood. These TCRs come from a woman aged 60 to 75 in good health.

The chain has TRBV9 and TRBJ2-5, with D maybe TRBD1 (6 bases). The J call may be wrong; the DNA end is better matched by TRBJ2-7. This CDR3 is built from 16 residues. Germline V gene sequence: CDR1 SGDLS, CDR2 YYNGEE. In DNA form, the CDR3 reads TGTGCCAGCAGCGTAGGGGCAGGGGCCTCATTCTACGAGCAGTACTTC. Its translation is CASSVGAGASFYEQYF.

The chain employs TRBV6-2 or TRBV6-3 and TRBJ1-5; 7 bases match TRBD1. CDR1 and CDR2 (germline): MNHEY, SVGEGT. The CDR3 has 17 amino acids. J was trimmed by 0 bases and V by 2 bases; bases with no gene match: 7. The CDR3 here is CASSYLPGQYSNQPQHF. CDR3 bases: TGTGCCAGCAGTTACCTTCCGGGACAGTATAGCAATCAGCCCCAGCATTTT.

This clonotype was detected ten times or more. The chain employs TRBV12-3 or TRBV12-4 and TRBJ2-4; D is ambiguous. The CDR3 is 17 amino acids. Trimming stripped 1 base from V and 0 bases from J, with 13 bases between. CDR3 sequence (DNA): TGTGCCAGCAGTTTAGACGGCGGCGGTATAGCCAAAAACATTCAGTACTTC. Protein: CASSLDGGGIAKNIQYF.

The count of this clonotype is one. The gene calls are TRBV20-1 and TRBJ2-1; D remains ambiguous. The CDR3 sequence is 11 residues long. CDR1 and CDR2 (germline): DFQATT, SNEGSKA (reference sequence). The V end lost 5 bases, the J end lost 10 bases, and 12 bases lay between the germline ends. The CDR3 DNA reads TGCAGTGCTGTCCCAGCCCAAGAGCAGTTCTTC. Residues: CSAVPAQEQFF.

The table lists this clonotype with a few counts. This chain joins TRBV29-1 and TRBJ2-6; TRBD1 is a possible D gene (5 bases). Germline V CDR1 and CDR2: SQVTM, ANQGSEA. V was trimmed by 4 bases and J by 2 bases, leaving 9 bases between them. CDR3 length: 14 amino acids. This chain's CDR3 is CSVVGATGANVLTF. CDR3 sequence (DNA): TGCAGCGTTGTTGGGGCTACTGGGGCCAACGTCCTGACTTTC.

As to this clonotype: This may be a read error, as it is one base from a much larger clone. The chain uses TRBV20-1 and TRBJ2-7; TRBD2 might be the D (6 bases). Germline V gene sequence: CDR1 DFQATT, CDR2 SNEGSKA (reference sequence). The CDR3 extends over 12 amino acids. The CDR3: CSARDYFYERYF. DNA of the CDR3: TGCAGTGCTAGGGACTACTTCTACGAGCGGTACTTC.

This clonotype has a handful of counts. The chain combines TRBV9 with TRBJ2-7; TRBD1 might be the D (6 bases). V was shortened by 4 bases and J by 2 bases, with 19 bases between the two germline ends. In germline, CDR1 is SGDLS, CDR2 YYNGEE. This CDR3 region has 16 residues. CDR3 in DNA: TGTGCCAGCAGCTCTCGGGCCCAGGGGAGCGCCTACGAGCAGTACTTC. Translation: CASSSRAQGSAYEQYF.

The rearrangement uses TRBV18 and TRBJ1-2, with D possibly being TRBD1 (6 bases). The CDR3 loop spans 14 amino acids. Trimming took 6 bases from V and 6 from J, leaving 17 bases between them. Germline V gene lookup returns CDR1 KGHSH and CDR2 LQKENI. The CDR3 here is CASSRQGRNDGYTF. The CDR3 DNA is TGTGCCAGCTCCCGTCAGGGGAGAAACGATGGCTACACCTTC.

This clonotype was picked up a small number of times. The CDR3 bases are TGTGCCAGCAGTCTAGCGGGAAGCCGCTACGAGCAGTACTTC. The encoded protein is CASSLAGSRYEQYF. The V call is TRBV2, the J call TRBJ2-5; 9 nucleotides line up with TRBD2. TRBJ2-7 explains the end of the DNA better; the J call may be wrong. This CDR3 contains 14 residues. Germline CDR1 SNHLY, CDR2 FYNNEI.

This clonotype was counted only a few times. The chain couples TRBV20-1 to TRBJ2-5; 15 bases match TRBD2. Per the germline V gene, CDR1 is DFQATT and CDR2 is SNEGSKA (reference sequence). V lost 1 base, J lost 0 bases, and 6 bases stayed unmatched. The CDR3 spans 18 residues. The CDR3 region has the DNA TGCAGTGCTAGAGTCCCGGGACTAGCGGGAGGCAACCAAGAGACCCAGTACTTC. Encoded protein: CSARVPGLAGGNQETQYF.

This clonotype turned up a few times. The rearrangement links TRBV20-1 to TRBJ2-5; 9 bases fit TRBD1. The germline V gene encodes CDR1 DFQATT and CDR2 SNEGSKA (reference sequence). V shed 6 bases and J 5 bases; nucleotides not matched to a gene: 4. This CDR3 has 12 amino acids. Here the CDR3 reads CSATGGRETQYF. CDR3 DNA sequence: TGCAGTGCCACAGGGGGCCGGGAGACCCAGTACTTC.

The V call is TRBV20-1, the J call TRBJ2-4; D gene unclear. The end of the DNA is better explained by TRBJ2-7, so the J call may be wrong. CDR1 is DFQATT and CDR2 is SNEGSKA in the germline V gene (reference sequence). The CDR3 sequence is 12 residues long. The CDR3 bases are TGCAGTGCTAGTCGGCTAGCCTACGAGCAGTACTTC. Its protein product is CSASRLAYEQYF.

V is TRBV6-2 or TRBV6-3 and J is TRBJ2-1; the match to TRBD2 covers 7 bases. V shed 6 bases and J 3 bases; nucleotides not matched to a gene: 14. This CDR3 is built from 17 residues. Germline V CDR1 and CDR2: MNHEY, SVGEGT. The CDR3 here is CASRAPPRERLYNEQFF. DNA of the CDR3: TGTGCCAGCAGAGCCCCCCCGCGGGAGCGGCTCTACAATGAGCAGTTCTTC.

The rearrangement uses TRBV7-2 and TRBJ1-2; D gene ambiguous. The CDR3 is 12 residues long. The germline V gene encodes CDR1 SGHTA and CDR2 FQGNSA. The V end was cut by 4 bases, the J end by 6 bases, with 9 bases between. DNA for the CDR3: TGTGCCAGCAGCTACATCCCCCATGGCTACACCTTC. This encodes CASSYIPHGYTF.

This rearrangement joins TRBV29-1 to TRBJ1-5; a possible D gene is TRBD1 (5 bases). Germline-derived CDR1 and CDR2 are SQVTM and ANQGSEA. CDR3 size: 13 residues. V shed 4 bases and J shed 0 bases, with 7 bases lying between them. CDR3 in DNA: TGCAGCGTTGGACAGAATAGCAATCAGCCCCAGCATTTT. This translates into CSVGQNSNQPQHF.

This clonotype showed up just a few times. V and J are TRBV28 and TRBJ2-3; no clear D gene. The CDR3 loop spans 14 amino acids. Trimming left V 1 base short and J 5 bases short, with 10 bases between. Germline loops: CDR1 MDHEN, CDR2 SYDVKM. CDR3 amino acids: CASSLSSPRDTQYF. CDR3 nucleotides: TGTGCCAGCAGTTTATCATCGCCGAGAGATACGCAGTATTTT.

The chain couples TRBV6-2 or TRBV6-3 to TRBJ2-1; 8 nucleotides line up with TRBD1. V shed 6 bases and J 1 base; nucleotides not matched to a gene: 5. Germline V gene data show CDR1 as MNHEY and CDR2 as SVGEGT. The CDR3 runs to 15 residues. Here the CDR3 reads CASRGRGLSYNEQFF. The CDR3 DNA sequence: TGTGCCAGCAGGGGCAGGGGGCTGTCCTACAATGAGCAGTTCTTC.

This clonotype was seen only a few times. The chain employs TRBV20-1 and TRBJ2-7; TRBD1 is a possible D gene (6 bases). Germline loops: CDR1 DFQATT, CDR2 SNEGSKA (reference sequence). V shed 6 bases and J shed 0 bases, with 12 bases lying between them. The CDR3 has 13 residues. The CDR3 here is CSAKQGHSYEQYF. The CDR3, as DNA: TGCAGTGCCAAACAGGGACACTCCTACGAGCAGTACTTC.

The rearrangement uses TRBV5-5 and TRBJ2-1; perhaps D is TRBD1 or TRBD2 (6 bases each). Germline values: CDR1 SGHKS, CDR2 YYEKEE (reference sequence). The CDR3 contains 16 residues. Trimming removed 4 bases at V and 0 bases at J, with 14 bases between. This CDR3 is CASSGGTRFSYNEQFF. The CDR3 DNA sequence: TGTGCCAGCAGCGGGGGGACACGCTTCTCCTACAATGAGCAGTTCTTC.

The CDR3 sequence: CSVEKWGLTDTQYF. The CDR3 nucleotides are TGCAGCGTGGAAAAGTGGGGTTTGACAGATACGCAGTATTTT. The V and J genes are TRBV29-1 and TRBJ2-3; D is unclear. The length of the CDR3 is 14 residues. Per germline, CDR1 SQVTM and CDR2 ANQGSEA. V was shortened by 6 bases and J by 3 bases, with 16 bases between the two germline ends.

V and J are TRBV30 and TRBJ2-7; tentatively, D is TRBD1 (6 bases). Trimming pared 4 bases from V and 7 bases from J, leaving 23 bases between. The germline V gene encodes CDR1 GTSNPN and CDR2 SVGIG (reference sequence). The CDR3 covers 15 residues. The DNA for the CDR3 is TGTGCCTGGATCGGTAACCCGACAGGCGATTTTGAGCAGTACTTC. Encoded protein: CAWIGNPTGDFEQYF.

This sequence joins TRBV20-1 and TRBJ2-7; 11 bases agree with TRBD1. V lost 6 bases and J lost 6; bases outside the gene matches: 10. Germline V gene lookup returns CDR1 DFQATT and CDR2 SNEGSKA (reference sequence). This CDR3 is built from 14 residues. The CDR3 spells CSAKFGTGGFEQYF. As DNA, the CDR3 is TGCAGTGCCAAATTCGGGACAGGGGGTTTCGAGCAGTACTTC.

This clonotype was detected only a few times. V usage is TRBV27 and J usage is TRBJ2-3; D is possibly TRBD1 or TRBD2 (5 bases each). CDR1 and CDR2 from the germline V gene are MNHEY and SMNVEV (reference sequence). The CDR3 spans 15 residues. Trimming cost V 3 bases and J 2 bases, with 12 bases left between them. CDR3 sequence (DNA): TGTGCCAGCAGTTTGCTAGCAGGGCACACAGATACGCAGTATTTT. This codes for CASSLLAGHTDTQYF.

The rearrangement links TRBV28 to TRBJ2-1; D is possibly TRBD2 (6 bases). Gene TRBJ2-7 matches the end of the DNA better, so the J call may be wrong. Germline V gene sequence: CDR1 MDHEN, CDR2 SYDVKM. CDR3 size: 14 residues. The CDR3 region has the DNA TGTGCCAGCAGGGATAGCGGATACTACAATGAGCAGTACTTC. It yields the protein CASRDSGYYNEQYF.

The chain recombines TRBV7-9 with TRBJ2-1; tentatively, D is TRBD2 (6 bases). This CDR3 comprises 15 residues. Germline assignment: CDR1 SEHNR and CDR2 FQNEAQ (reference sequence). The ends were cut back, 5 bases at V and 11 bases at J, with 22 bases in the middle. The CDR3 sequence: CASSEGLLGLDKQFF. The CDR3 nucleotides are TGTGCCAGCAGCGAGGGACTCCTCGGTTTGGATAAGCAGTTCTTC.

The rearrangement uses TRBV2 and TRBJ2-1, with D perhaps matching TRBD1 or TRBD2 (5 bases each). The V end lost 5 bases, the J end lost 5 bases, and 10 bases lay between the germline ends. This CDR3 has 13 amino acids. Germline V CDR1 and CDR2: SNHLY, FYNNEI. The CDR3 protein is CASSSGTHNEQFF. CDR3 sequence (DNA): TGTGCCAGCAGTTCCGGGACCCACAATGAGCAGTTCTTC.

This clonotype was detected once. The CDR3 DNA reads TGTGCCAGCAGCAACAGAAGGGCAGGGGGCCGAATAGGATACGAGCAGTACTTC. Translated: CASSNRRAGGRIGYEQYF. The chain recombines TRBV21-1 with TRBJ2-4; the tabulated D call, TRBD1, remains unverified against the DNA. The DNA end is more similar to TRBJ2-7, so the J call may be wrong. TRBV21-1 is shown as a pseudogene. The CDR3 is 18 amino acids.